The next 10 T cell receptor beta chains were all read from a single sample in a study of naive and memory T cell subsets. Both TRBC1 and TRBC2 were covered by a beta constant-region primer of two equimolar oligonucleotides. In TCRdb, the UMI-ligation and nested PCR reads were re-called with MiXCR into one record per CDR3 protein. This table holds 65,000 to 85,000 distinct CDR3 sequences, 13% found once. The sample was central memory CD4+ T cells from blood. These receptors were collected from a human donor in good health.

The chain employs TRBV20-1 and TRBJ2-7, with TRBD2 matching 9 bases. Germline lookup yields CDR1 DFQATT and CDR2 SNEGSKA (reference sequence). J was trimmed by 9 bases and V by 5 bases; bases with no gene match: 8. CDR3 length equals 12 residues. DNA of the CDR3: TGCAGTGCTGTAGTAGCGGGAGACGTGCAGTACTTC. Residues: CSAVVAGDVQYF.

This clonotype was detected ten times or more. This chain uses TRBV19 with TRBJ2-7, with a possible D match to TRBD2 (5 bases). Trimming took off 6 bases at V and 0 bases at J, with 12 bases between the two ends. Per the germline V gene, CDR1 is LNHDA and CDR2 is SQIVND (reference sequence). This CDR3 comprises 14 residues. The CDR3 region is CASRAGQNSYEQYF. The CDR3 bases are TGTGCCAGTAGGGCGGGCCAAAACTCCTACGAGCAGTACTTC.

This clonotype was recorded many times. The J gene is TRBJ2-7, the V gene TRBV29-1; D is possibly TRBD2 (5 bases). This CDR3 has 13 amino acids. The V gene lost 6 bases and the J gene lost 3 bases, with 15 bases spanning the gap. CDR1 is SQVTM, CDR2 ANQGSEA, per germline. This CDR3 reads CSVTGGVIYEQYF. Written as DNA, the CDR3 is TGCAGCGTGACCGGAGGAGTGATCTACGAGCAGTACTTC.

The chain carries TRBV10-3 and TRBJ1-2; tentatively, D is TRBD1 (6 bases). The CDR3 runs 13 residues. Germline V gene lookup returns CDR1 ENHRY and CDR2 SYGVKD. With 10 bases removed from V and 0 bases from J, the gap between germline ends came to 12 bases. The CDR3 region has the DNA TGTGCCAGTGGGACACCTTCTAACTATGGCTACACCTTC. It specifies CASGTPSNYGYTF.

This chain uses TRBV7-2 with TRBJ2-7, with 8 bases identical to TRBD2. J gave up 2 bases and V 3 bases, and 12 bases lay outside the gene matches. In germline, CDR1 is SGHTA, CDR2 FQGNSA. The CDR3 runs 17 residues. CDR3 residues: CASSLGGGQWTPYEQYF. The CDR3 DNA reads TGTGCCAGCAGCTTGGGCGGGGGGCAGTGGACTCCCTACGAGCAGTACTTC.

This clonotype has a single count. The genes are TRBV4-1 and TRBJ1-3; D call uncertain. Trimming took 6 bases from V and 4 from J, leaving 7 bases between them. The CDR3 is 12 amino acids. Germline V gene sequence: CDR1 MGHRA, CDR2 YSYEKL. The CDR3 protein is CASSSVGNTIYF. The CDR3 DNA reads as TGCGCCAGCAGTTCTGTCGGAAACACCATATATTTT.

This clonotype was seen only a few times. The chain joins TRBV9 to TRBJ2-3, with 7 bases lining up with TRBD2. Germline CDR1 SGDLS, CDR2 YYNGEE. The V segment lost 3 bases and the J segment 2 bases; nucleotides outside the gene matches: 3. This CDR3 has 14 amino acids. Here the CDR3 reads CASSAGDYTDTQYF. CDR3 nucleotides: TGTGCCAGCAGCGCGGGGGACTACACAGATACGCAGTATTTT.

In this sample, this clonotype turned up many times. CDR3 protein: CSAEPIAGGEQFF. The DNA of the CDR3 is TGCAGTGCTGAGCCCATAGCGGGAGGGGAGCAGTTCTTC. The J gene is TRBJ2-1, the V gene TRBV20-1; 11 bases are shared with TRBD2. The CDR3 sequence is 13 residues long. Germline V gives CDR1 DFQATT, CDR2 SNEGSKA (reference sequence). With 5 bases clipped from V and 10 bases from J, the junction kept 7 bases outside the gene matches.

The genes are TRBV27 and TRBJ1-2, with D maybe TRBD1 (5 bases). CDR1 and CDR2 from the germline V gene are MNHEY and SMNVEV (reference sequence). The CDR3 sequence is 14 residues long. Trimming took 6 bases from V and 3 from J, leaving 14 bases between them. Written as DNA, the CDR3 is TGTGCCAGCAGACGACAGACCGTCGACTATGGCTACACCTTC. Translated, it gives CASRRQTVDYGYTF.

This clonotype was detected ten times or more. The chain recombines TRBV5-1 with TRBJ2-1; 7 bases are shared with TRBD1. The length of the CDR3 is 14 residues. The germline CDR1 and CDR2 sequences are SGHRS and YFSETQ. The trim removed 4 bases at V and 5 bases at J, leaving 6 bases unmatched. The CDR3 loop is CASSRDSSNNEQFF. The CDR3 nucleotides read TGCGCCAGCAGCCGGGACAGTTCCAACAATGAGCAGTTCTTC.